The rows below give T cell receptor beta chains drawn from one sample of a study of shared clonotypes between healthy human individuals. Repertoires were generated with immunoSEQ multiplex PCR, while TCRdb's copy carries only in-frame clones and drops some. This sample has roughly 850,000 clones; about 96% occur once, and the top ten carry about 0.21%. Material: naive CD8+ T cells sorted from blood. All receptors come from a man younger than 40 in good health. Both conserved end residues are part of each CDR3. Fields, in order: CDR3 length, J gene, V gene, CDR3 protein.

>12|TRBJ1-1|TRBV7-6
CASRSMNTEAFF
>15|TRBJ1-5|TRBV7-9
CASSLEAAANQPQHF
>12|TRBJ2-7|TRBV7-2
CASSFVAYEQYF
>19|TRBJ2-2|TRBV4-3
CASSQNRDRGSTNTGELFF
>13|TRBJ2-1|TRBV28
CASSFAGDHEQFF
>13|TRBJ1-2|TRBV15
CATSPHGTAGYTF
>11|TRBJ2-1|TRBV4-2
CASSQLNEQFF
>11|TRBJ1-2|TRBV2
CASRANGGYTF
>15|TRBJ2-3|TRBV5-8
CASSFGLAGADTQYF
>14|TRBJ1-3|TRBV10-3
CAIRETGGENTIYF
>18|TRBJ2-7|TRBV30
CAWSGGRAGPRGFHEQYF
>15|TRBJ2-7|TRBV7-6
CASSRDWGLVYEQYF
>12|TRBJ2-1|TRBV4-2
CASSQDVNEQFF
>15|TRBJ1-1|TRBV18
CASSPARFELPEAFF
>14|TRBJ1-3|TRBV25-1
CASSEGSSGNTIYF
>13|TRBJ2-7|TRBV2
CASGLAVSYEQYF
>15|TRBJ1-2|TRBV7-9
CASSPARQAHYGYTF
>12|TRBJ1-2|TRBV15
CATSRENGVYTF
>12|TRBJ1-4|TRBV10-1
CAIPRTNEKLFF
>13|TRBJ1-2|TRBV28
CASSLDRADGYTF
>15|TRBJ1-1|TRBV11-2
CASSTRQGTDTEAFF
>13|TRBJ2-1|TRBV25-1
CASSELGYNEQFF
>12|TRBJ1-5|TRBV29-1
CSVGQGSQPQHF
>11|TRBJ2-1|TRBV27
CAVHLRDEQFF
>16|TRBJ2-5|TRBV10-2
CAAQGASGRPQETQYF
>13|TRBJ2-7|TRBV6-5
CASSSSGHYEQYF
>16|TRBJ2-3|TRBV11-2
CASSSPRQPSTDTQYF
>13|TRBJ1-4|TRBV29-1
CSASGTSNEKLFF
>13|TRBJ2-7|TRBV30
CAWRETGSYEQYF
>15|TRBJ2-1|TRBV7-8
CASSSRTASYNEQFF
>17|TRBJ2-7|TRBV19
CASSIAGTGMGTYEQYF
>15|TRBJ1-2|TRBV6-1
CASSQTGGEDYGYTF
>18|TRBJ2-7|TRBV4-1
CASSQSNLAGEGPYEQYF
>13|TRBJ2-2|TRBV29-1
CSAGDSYTGELFF
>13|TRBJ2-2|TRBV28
CASRGTNTGELFF